A selection of T cell receptor beta chains follows, all from one sample in a study of molecular identifiers for immune sequencing clone quantification. TCRdb reprocessed the PCR reads via MiXCR and lists one record per CDR3 protein. The sample gives around 470,000 distinct CDR3 sequences, under 30% of which show up once; just over 0.75% is in the top ten. The sample comprised naive CD8+ T cells from blood, with Jurkat cell RNA spiked in. Receptors were obtained from a human donor in good health. Some libraries in this study had Jurkat cell RNA spiked in. The CDR3 runs from the conserved cysteine through the conserved F or W. D genes are given only for firm matches. Where a row states a size, it is once, few, many or the class of an expanded clone; other rows omit it.

J | D | size | V | DNA | CDR3
TRBJ1-1 | TRBD1 | . | TRBV20-1 | TGCAGTGCTAGACGACAGGGGTACACTGAAGCTTTCTTT | CSARRQGYTEAFF
TRBJ1-5 | . | many | TRBV3-1 | TGTGCCAGCAGCCAAGAGCAGGAGAATCAGCCCCAGCATTTT | CASSQEQENQPQHF
TRBJ2-7 | . | . | TRBV4-1 | TGCGCCAGCAGCCAAACGAAGACTGCCCCCTACGAGCAGTACTTC | CASSQTKTAPYEQYF
TRBJ2-2 | . | . | TRBV7-9 | TGTGCCAGCAGCTTATTTCCCCCCGGGACCGGATACACCGGGGAGCTGTTTTTT | CASSLFPPGTGYTGELFF
TRBJ2-1 | . | few | TRBV7-8 | TGTGCCGGCAGCTTAGCTCGTGAGCAGTTCTTC | CAGSLAREQFF
TRBJ2-5 | . | many | TRBV7-9 | TGTGCCAGCAGCTTAAGAGTAGGCAGCCAAGAGACCCAGTACTTC | CASSLRVGSQETQYF
TRBJ2-7 | . | few | TRBV4-1 | TGCGCCAGCAGCCCAGGGGTGGGAATGCCCTACGAGCAGTACTTC | CASSPGVGMPYEQYF
TRBJ2-5 | . | . | TRBV7-2 | TGTGCCAGCAGCTTAGTGGGTTGGAGGGTTCAAGAGACCCAGTACTTC | CASSLVGWRVQETQYF
TRBJ2-7 | . | few | TRBV11-3 | TGTGCCAGCAGCTCCGGGACGTTCACAGGGGAGCAGTACTTC | CASSSGTFTGEQYF
TRBJ2-7 | TRBD2 | . | TRBV27 | TGTGCCAGCAGTCGGACTAGCGGGAGGGCGACCGAGCAGTACTTC | CASSRTSGRATEQYF
TRBJ2-5 | TRBD2 | few | TRBV27 | TGTGCCAGCAGTTTCCCCAGACTAGCGGGGGGAGAGACCCAGTACTTC | CASSFPRLAGGETQYF
TRBJ1-1 | TRBD1 | few | TRBV20-1 | TGCAGTGCTAGGATCCAGGGGGGGACTGAAGCTTTCTTT | CSARIQGGTEAFF
TRBJ2-1 | . | . | TRBV19 | TGTGCCAGTAGTCCGGGACCTTCCTACAATGGGCAGTTCTTC | CASSPGPSYNGQFF
TRBJ2-4 | . | many | TRBV7-9 | TGTGCCAGCAGACACGCCATTCGAGGGGCCGAGGACATTCAGTACTTC | CASRHAIRGAEDIQYF
TRBJ2-1 | . | many | TRBV7-9 | TGTGCCAGCAGCGCCCGGCGGCAGAGCTCCTACAATGAGCAGTTCTTC | CASSARRQSSYNEQFF
TRBJ2-2 | . | few | TRBV10-3 | TGTGCCATCAGTGAGTCGACTCTCGGTAGCCTCCCCGGGGAGCTGTTTTTT | CAISESTLGSLPGELFF
TRBJ2-6 | . | . | TRBV9 | TGTGCCAGCAGCTCTCCACCGGGACACTTCAACTCTGGGGCCAACGTCCTGACTTTC | CASSSPPGHFNSGANVLTF
TRBJ2-3 | . | many | TRBV6-5 | TGTGCCAGCAGTTATGGGGGGTTAGGGGCGGATACGCAGTATTTT | CASSYGGLGADTQYF
TRBJ1-4 | . | few | TRBV12-5 | TGTGCTAGTGGTTTGCCCCCCGGGGCAGGCGTTAATGAAAAACTGTTTTTT | CASGLPPGAGVNEKLFF
TRBJ2-7 | TRBD1 | many | TRBV18 | TGTGCCAGCTCATCCGGGACAGGGGGCATCGAGCAGTACTTC | CASSSGTGGIEQYF
TRBJ2-3 | . | many | TRBV9 | TGTGCCAGCAGCGGATCCCAAACAAGAAGCACAGATACGCAGTATTTT | CASSGSQTRSTDTQYF
TRBJ2-4 | . | . | TRBV20-1 | TGCAGTGCTCAGGACTTTTCTAACATTCAGTACTTC | CSAQDFSNIQYF
TRBJ2-3 | TRBD1 | many | TRBV7-9 | TGTGCCAGCAGCGTCGGGACAGGAACAGATACGCAGTATTTT | CASSVGTGTDTQYF
TRBJ1-5 | . | . | TRBV21-1 | TGTGCCAGCAGCCTACCGCTCGGAGGGGGCGACCAGCCCCAGCATTTT | CASSLPLGGGDQPQHF
TRBJ1-1 | . | few | TRBV30 | TGTGCCTGGACCCCGGCCCCGTTGAACACTGAAGCTTTCTTT | CAWTPAPLNTEAFF
TRBJ1-2 | TRBD1 | many | TRBV5-5 | TGTGCCAGCAGCCCTGACAGGGAGTGGAGCTATGGCTACACCTTC | CASSPDREWSYGYTF
TRBJ2-7 | TRBD1 | . | TRBV20-1 | TGCAGTGCTGGGGACAGTAGGGGAGCCTACGAGCAGTACTTC | CSAGDSRGAYEQYF
TRBJ2-1 | TRBD2 | . | TRBV24-1 | TGTGCCACCAGTCCAGGCGGGGGCTCCTACAATGAGCAGTTCTTC | CATSPGGGSYNEQFF
TRBJ2-5 | . | . | TRBV19 | TGTGCCGGCACGGGGGCCGAAGAGACCCAGTACTTC | CAGTGAEETQYF
TRBJ1-1 | TRBD1 | few | TRBV7-2 | TGTGCCAGCAGCTTAGAGACAGGGGTTACTGAAGCTTTCTTT | CASSLETGVTEAFF
TRBJ2-7 | TRBD1 | . | TRBV28 | TGTGCCAGCAGTCCGCGCGGGACAGGACGCTACGAGCAGTACTTC | CASSPRGTGRYEQYF
TRBJ2-3 | TRBD2 | . | TRBV9 | TGTGCCAGCAGCGTAGGCGGGAGGGACACAGATACGCAGTATTTT | CASSVGGRDTDTQYF
TRBJ2-1 | . | many | TRBV4-1 | TGCGCCAGCAGCCAAGATCCCCCCCCAGGGTACGAGCAGTTCTTC | CASSQDPPPGYEQFF
TRBJ1-5 | . | few | TRBV5-1 | TGCGCCAGCAGCTTGACAGGGTTGGATCAGCCCCAGCATTTT | CASSLTGLDQPQHF
TRBJ2-2 | . | few | TRBV13 | TGTGCCAGCAGCTTAGCGGGGTGGATCACCGGGGAGCTGTTTTTT | CASSLAGWITGELFF
TRBJ2-2 | . | many | TRBV12-5 | TGTGCTAGTGCTACTGGGATGAACACCGGGGAGCTGTTTTTT | CASATGMNTGELFF
TRBJ2-2 | . | . | TRBV7-9 | TGTGCCAGCAGCTTAGACACCGGGGATCTGTTTTTT | CASSLDTGDLFF
TRBJ2-7 | TRBD2 | many | TRBV7-9 | TGTGCCAGCAGCTTCCCAGCGGGAGAGGCGAAGGAGCAGTACTTC | CASSFPAGEAKEQYF
TRBJ2-1 | TRBD2 | few | TRBV13 | TGTGCCAGCAGCTCCCAAAAACTAGCGGGAGTTTTGAATGAGCAGTTCTTC | CASSSQKLAGVLNEQFF
TRBJ1-1 | TRBD1 | . | TRBV5-4 | TGTGCCAGCAGCGGAGCGCAGGGGGTCAGCACTGAAGCTTTCTTT | CASSGAQGVSTEAFF
TRBJ2-1 | . | few | TRBV3-1 | TGTGCCAGCAGCCAAGATGGGGAACGGCTGGGGAATGAGCAGTTCTTC | CASSQDGERLGNEQFF